One and the same sample provided the 8 T cell receptor beta chains below, sequenced in a study of multiple sclerosis patients with progressive multifocal leukoencephalopathy. Time point in this sample: time of PML onset. Sequenced by immunoSEQ multiplex PCR; TCRdb stores in-frame clones only, minus some. The sample holds fewer than 40,000 clones, more than 85% seen once. The specimen was PBMCs, collected from a patient treated with natalizumab. The receptors derive from a human donor with progressive multifocal leukoencephalopathy.

This clone appeared once. The conserved phenylalanine or tryptophan is not found at the CDR3 terminus, so this likely reflects a read error. The genes are TRBV27 and TRBJ1-6; D might be TRBD1 (6 bases). The CDR3 spans 17 residues. Trimming shortened V by 6 bases and J by 0 bases, and 15 bases separated the two germline ends. Germline CDR1 reads MNHEY; CDR2 reads SMNVEV (reference sequence). As DNA, the CDR3 is TGTGCCAGCAGCTGGGCCACAGGGAGCTCCTATAATTCACCCCTCCACCTT. It specifies CASSWATGSSYNSPLHL.

Of note for this clone: Other DNA sequences of this sample code for an identical CDR3. V gene TRBV6-5 combines with J gene TRBJ2-3; 7 bases match TRBD1. The ends lost 7 bases at V and 3 bases at J; junction bases unmatched: 10. CDR1 is MNHEY and CDR2 is SVGAGI in the germline V gene. This CDR3 has 15 residues. CDR3 protein: CASKPRTGSTDTQYF. The CDR3 DNA is TGTGCCAGCAAACCAAGGACAGGAAGTACAGATACGCAGTATTTT.

This clone has a handful of counts. The chain has TRBV4-2 and TRBJ2-2, with D possibly being TRBD1 (5 bases). V lost 1 base and J lost 5, with 11 bases in between. Germline loops: CDR1 LGHNA, CDR2 YNFKEQ. The length of the CDR3 is 15 residues. The CDR3: CASSQGEGETGELFF. The CDR3 nucleotides are TGTGCCAGCAGCCAAGGAGAAGGGGAAACCGGGGAGCTGTTTTTT.

In regard to this clone: The same CDR3 also results from other DNA sequences found in this sample. This chain links TRBV29-1 with TRBJ2-7; D might be TRBD2 (7 bases). V shed 4 bases and J shed 7 bases, with 17 bases lying between them. CDR1 and CDR2 (germline): SQVTM, ANQGSEA. The CDR3 covers 13 residues. DNA of the CDR3: TGCAGCGTTGTTGGGGGGGGGCAACGGGAGCAGTACTTC. This sequence encodes CSVVGGGQREQYF.

This clone has more than one count but fewer than ten. V usage is TRBV4-3 and J usage is TRBJ2-5; D is perhaps TRBD1 or TRBD2 (6 bases each). The closer fit of TRBJ2-7 to the DNA end suggests the J call may be wrong. The CDR3 loop spans 15 amino acids. CDR1 and CDR2 from the germline V gene are LGHNA and YSLEER. The CDR3 DNA sequence: TGCGCCAGCAGCCATGGGACTGGGGGCAGCTACGAGCAGTACTTC. Residues: CASSHGTGGSYEQYF.

The CDR3 here is CATSRLPGAGYSTDTQYF. CDR3 coding DNA: TGTGCCACCAGCAGACTACCTGGAGCGGGATATAGTACAGATACGCAGTATTTT. The chain employs TRBV15 and TRBJ2-3; 7 bases map to TRBD2. Germline CDR1 is LNHNV and CDR2 is YYDKDF (reference sequence). Trimming removed 2 bases from V and 3 bases from J; junction bases left unmatched: 14. The CDR3 extends over 18 amino acids.

As concerns this clone: One junction end disagrees with the germline gene, perhaps due to a read error. The chain links TRBV7-8 to TRBJ2-7; tentative D call: TRBD2 (5 bases). From germline, CDR1 is SGHVS and CDR2 FQNEAQ. The CDR3 covers 14 residues. The CDR3 spells CASSLEGSAYAQYF. The CDR3 DNA reads TGTGCCAGCAGCTTAGAAGGTAGCGCCTACGCGCAGTACTTC.

V usage is TRBV19 and J usage is TRBJ1-4; a weak D match, TRBD1 (6 bases). CDR3 length: 15 residues. Germline values: CDR1 LNHDA, CDR2 SQIVND (reference sequence). Between the trimmed V and J ends, which lost 2 bases and 8 bases, there was a span of 15 bases. CDR3 sequence: CASSIRRGPGEKLFF. The CDR3, as DNA: TGTGCCAGTAGTATACGCCGGGGGCCGGGAGAAAAACTGTTTTTT. Looking up the rest from reference TRBV19 and TRBJ1-4 gives the full variable domain: DGGITQSPKYLFRKEGQNVTLSCEQNLNHDAMYWYRQDPGQGLRLIYYSQIVNDFQKGDIAEGYSVSREKKESFPLTVTSAQKNPTAFYLCASSIRRGPGEKLFFGSGTQLSVL.